Below, 32 T cell receptor beta chains from the same sample are listed, as sequenced in a study of shared clonotypes between healthy human individuals. Here immunoSEQ multiplex PCR was the method, and the copy in TCRdb shows in-frame clones only, minus some. The data contain roughly 500,000 clones, around 96% of them singletons. Sequences were obtained from naive CD4+ T cells sorted from blood. As for subset: CD45RA+ positively selected. Receptors originate from a woman in her thirties in good health.

The chain recombines TRBV29-1 with TRBJ2-5; 7 bases are shared with TRBD1. The CDR3 is made up of 11 amino acids. V dropped 5 bases and J dropped 11; count of bases not matched to a gene: 8. Germline V gene lookup returns CDR1 SQVTM and CDR2 ANQGSEA. DNA for the CDR3: TGCAGCGTTCGGGCAGGGGGAGAGCAGTACTTC. As protein: CSVRAGGEQYF.

For this clone: Other DNA sequences in this sample translate to the same CDR3. The rearrangement uses TRBV2 and TRBJ2-3; 10 positions match TRBD2. The CDR3 is 15 residues long. CDR1 and CDR2 from the germline V gene are SNHLY and FYNNEI. Trimming at V came to 3 bases and at J to 4 bases, leaving 4 bases not matched to a gene. The CDR3, as DNA: TGTGCCAGCAGTGAGCTAGCGGGAGTAGCAGATACGCAGTATTTT. It yields the protein CASSELAGVADTQYF.

The chain joins TRBV6-1 to TRBJ1-3, with D maybe TRBD1 (6 bases). V lost 5 bases, J lost 2 bases, and 13 bases lay in between. CDR1 and CDR2 (germline): MNHNS, SASEGT. The CDR3 runs 15 residues. In DNA form, the CDR3 reads TGTGCCAGCAGTAACTACAGGGTTACTGGAAACACCATATATTTT. Translation: CASSNYRVTGNTIYF.

The chain links TRBV5-1 to TRBJ2-7, with D unclear. The germline gives CDR1 SGHRS, CDR2 YFSETQ. The V gene lost 0 bases and the J gene lost 5 bases, with 12 bases spanning the gap. This CDR3 comprises 14 residues. The CDR3: CASSLESGEDEQYF. As DNA, the CDR3 is TGCGCCAGCAGCTTGGAATCGGGTGAGGACGAGCAGTACTTC.

The rearrangement uses TRBV5-6 and TRBJ2-7; 12 nucleotides line up with TRBD2. Germline CDR1 SGHDT, CDR2 YYEEEE. V dropped 4 bases and J dropped 5; count of bases not matched to a gene: 10. The CDR3 runs to 16 residues. CDR3 amino acids: CASSERRLAGADEQYF. DNA of the CDR3: TGTGCCAGCAGCGAACGACGACTAGCGGGAGCGGACGAGCAGTACTTC.

The V call is TRBV18, the J call TRBJ1-1; 9 bases line up with TRBD1. The CDR3 extends over 16 amino acids. V lost 5 bases, J lost 1 base, and 8 bases stayed unmatched. Germline-derived CDR1 and CDR2 are KGHSH and LQKENI. The CDR3 here is CASSRSRDRANTEAFF. In DNA form, the CDR3 reads TGTGCCAGCTCAAGATCCCGGGACAGGGCGAACACTGAAGCTTTCTTT.

The chain links TRBV27 to TRBJ1-2; D is ambiguous. V shed 3 bases and J shed 8 bases, with 16 bases lying between them. Germline CDR1 MNHEY, CDR2 SMNVEV (reference sequence). This CDR3 has 14 residues. The CDR3 region is CASSLTYPPEGYTF. CDR3 nucleotide sequence: TGTGCCAGCAGTTTGACCTATCCCCCGGAAGGCTACACCTTC.

The V gene is TRBV5-1, the J gene TRBJ1-3; possible D gene TRBD1, 6 bases. Germline CDR1 reads SGHRS; CDR2 reads YFSETQ. The ends were cut back, 4 bases at V and 0 bases at J, with 14 bases in the middle. The CDR3 is 16 residues long. The CDR3 protein is CASSTGATSSGNTIYF. CDR3 sequence (DNA): TGCGCCAGCAGCACGGGGGCGACCAGCTCTGGAAACACCATATATTTT.

The V call is TRBV25-1, the J call TRBJ2-3; possibly TRBD2 for D (6 bases). Germline CDR1 MGHDK, CDR2 SYGVNS. CDR3 length equals 15 residues. V lost 2 bases to trimming and J lost 3 bases, with 12 bases between them. CDR3: CASSEPGLETDTQYF. CDR3 coding DNA: TGTGCCAGCAGTGAACCGGGACTGGAGACAGATACGCAGTATTTT.

The chain couples TRBV19 to TRBJ2-5; TRBD1 matches at 8 bases. The CDR3 covers 18 residues. Germline values: CDR1 LNHDA, CDR2 SQIVND (reference sequence). V gave up 10 bases and J gave up 5 bases; unmatched junction bases: 24. The CDR3 spells CATKIRDRGVSGAETQYF. The CDR3 region has the DNA TGTGCCACCAAGATTCGAGACAGGGGCGTTTCGGGTGCGGAGACCCAGTACTTC.

V and J are TRBV11-2 and TRBJ2-7, with D possibly TRBD2 on 8 matching bases. Germline V gene data show CDR1 as SGHAT and CDR2 as FQNNGV. Trimming removed 7 bases at V and 6 bases at J, with 19 bases between. CDR3 length: 14 amino acids. CDR3 bases: TGTGCCAGCACCCGGGAGGGGGCGCATCTCGAGCAGTACTTC. Translated: CASTREGAHLEQYF.

The chain carries TRBV2 and TRBJ1-5; possible D gene TRBD1, 5 bases. The germline V and J ends were trimmed by 5 bases and 5 bases, with 13 bases remaining between them. This CDR3 spans 14 amino acids. CDR1 is SNHLY and CDR2 is FYNNEI in the germline V gene. The CDR3 bases are TGTGCCAGCAGTTTAGGGGAAGGGGATCAGCCCCAGCATTTT. Translating gives CASSLGEGDQPQHF.

The chain recombines TRBV9 with TRBJ2-1, with a weak D call TRBD2 (6 bases). The ends were cut back, 1 base at V and 8 bases at J, with 16 bases in the middle. The germline gives CDR1 SGDLS, CDR2 YYNGEE. This CDR3 is built from 15 residues. In DNA, the CDR3 is TGTGCCAGCAGCGTAACGGGACTGGCGAGCGATGAGCAGTTCTTC. Protein product: CASSVTGLASDEQFF.

The V call is TRBV28, the J call TRBJ2-7; 10 bases map to TRBD1. Germline V gene data show CDR1 as MDHEN and CDR2 as SYDVKM. This CDR3 is built from 15 residues. V shed 3 bases, J shed 4 bases, and the junction held 6 bases outside the gene matches. The CDR3 sequence: CASSFGGQGFYEQYF. CDR3 DNA sequence: TGTGCCAGCAGTTTTGGGGGACAGGGGTTTTACGAGCAGTACTTC.

The chain couples TRBV28 to TRBJ2-5; TRBD2 matches at 15 bases. The end of the DNA is better explained by TRBJ2-7, so the J call may be wrong. CDR3 length: 15 residues. Germline CDR1 and CDR2: MDHEN and SYDVKM. The CDR3 reads CASTLGTSGRFEQYF. CDR3 DNA sequence: TGTGCCAGCACCCTAGGGACTAGCGGGAGGTTCGAGCAGTACTTC.

This chain links TRBV7-9 with TRBJ2-1; TRBD1 aligns across 9 bases. Germline lookup yields CDR1 SEHNR and CDR2 FQNEAQ (reference sequence). This CDR3 comprises 15 residues. V dropped 1 base and J dropped 10; count of bases not matched to a gene: 8. The CDR3 protein is CASSLVDRGPREQFF. Here the CDR3 DNA reads TGTGCCAGCAGCTTAGTGGACAGGGGCCCTAGAGAGCAGTTCTTC.

J is TRBJ2-7 and V is TRBV5-1, with 14 nucleotides matching TRBD2. CDR1 is SGHRS and CDR2 is YFSETQ in the germline V gene. This CDR3 region has 14 residues. Losses at the gene ends were 5 bases for V and 6 bases for J; bases not matched to a gene: 4. In nucleotides, the CDR3 is TGCGCCAGCAGGATCGGGACTAGCGGGAGCGAGCAGTACTTC. The encoded protein is CASRIGTSGSEQYF.

The chain joins TRBV5-1 to TRBJ2-1; 9 bases are shared with TRBD2. Germline CDR1 reads SGHRS; CDR2 reads YFSETQ. The CDR3 contains 16 residues. The ends lost 0 bases at V and 3 bases at J; junction bases unmatched: 4. Here the CDR3 reads CASSLDGSGSYNEQFF. The CDR3 bases are TGCGCCAGCAGCTTGGATGGTAGCGGGAGCTACAATGAGCAGTTCTTC.

This clone appeared once. The J gene is TRBJ1-4, the V gene TRBV7-9; 10 bases are shared with TRBD1. V shed 4 bases, J shed 9 bases, and the junction held 5 bases outside the gene matches. The length of the CDR3 is 14 residues. CDR1 is SEHNR, CDR2 FQNEAQ, per germline (reference sequence). CDR3 loop: CASSSGQGHKKLFF. The CDR3 DNA sequence: TGTGCCAGCAGCTCGGGACAGGGGCACAAAAAACTGTTTTTT.

With respect to this clone: Other DNA sequences in the sample encode the same CDR3. The chain has TRBV10-1 and TRBJ1-1, with D perhaps TRBD1 (6 bases). The CDR3 length is 13 residues. The germline gives CDR1 WNHNN, CDR2 SYGVQD (reference sequence). V was trimmed by 6 bases and J by 1 base, leaving 9 bases between them. CDR3 bases: TGCGCCAGCAGCCCGGGACAGAACACTGAAGCTTTCTTT. This sequence encodes CASSPGQNTEAFF.

In DNA form, the CDR3 reads TGCGCCAGCAGTGAGTCTAGCGGGAGGGCGGGGGAGCAGTACTTC. Its protein product is CASSESSGRAGEQYF. The rearrangement joins TRBV10-1 to TRBJ2-7; 11 nucleotides align to TRBD2. J gave up 7 bases and V 0 bases, and 5 bases lay outside the gene matches. Per germline, CDR1 WNHNN and CDR2 SYGVQD (reference sequence). The CDR3 sequence is 15 residues long.

The V gene is TRBV18, the J gene TRBJ2-7, with D possibly matching TRBD1 (6 bases). CDR1 KGHSH and CDR2 LQKENI come from the germline V gene. The CDR3 covers 15 residues. Trimming left V 8 bases short and J 2 bases short, with 19 bases between. The CDR3 is CASLLNQGSAYEQYF. For the CDR3, the DNA is TGTGCCAGCCTCTTAAACCAGGGGTCTGCCTACGAGCAGTACTTC.

A note on this clone: The sample holds other DNA sequences that translate to the same CDR3. The chain links TRBV29-1 to TRBJ2-7; a weak D match, TRBD2 (5 bases). V gave up 4 bases and J gave up 0 bases, with 13 bases separating them. The CDR3 is 14 residues long. Germline V gives CDR1 SQVTM, CDR2 ANQGSEA. CDR3 in amino acids: CSVARTGSSYEQYF. CDR3 sequence (DNA): TGCAGCGTTGCTCGGACGGGGAGCTCCTACGAGCAGTACTTC.

This sequence joins TRBV28 and TRBJ1-5, with D unresolved. CDR3 size: 14 residues. Germline lookup yields CDR1 MDHEN and CDR2 SYDVKM. V lost 4 bases, J lost 0 bases, and 7 bases lay in between. CDR3 sequence (DNA): TGTGCCAGCAGTTCGGACGGTAGCAATCAGCCCCAGCATTTT. Its translation: CASSSDGSNQPQHF.

This chain joins TRBV2 and TRBJ1-2; D gene uncertain. The V and J ends lost 1 base and 0 bases respectively, with 6 bases between them. This CDR3 is 14 amino acids long. Per the germline V gene, CDR1 is SNHLY and CDR2 is FYNNEI. The DNA of the CDR3 is TGTGCCAGCAGTGAAGGGGAGTCTAACTATGGCTACACCTTC. Translated: CASSEGESNYGYTF.

The genes are TRBV19 and TRBJ2-7, with D uncertain. The germline V gene encodes CDR1 LNHDA and CDR2 SQIVND (reference sequence). V lost 1 base and J lost 0, with 10 bases in between. This CDR3 spans 15 amino acids. The chain's CDR3 is CASSIGLITSYEQYF. The DNA of the CDR3 is TGTGCCAGTAGTATAGGGCTGATTACCTCCTACGAGCAGTACTTC.

The rearrangement uses TRBV28 and TRBJ2-1; 9 nucleotides line up with TRBD1. CDR1 is MDHEN and CDR2 is SYDVKM in the germline V gene. V gave up 5 bases and J gave up 7 bases; unmatched junction bases: 12. The CDR3 extends over 16 amino acids. Here the CDR3 reads CASSLNPTGGRNEQFF. For the CDR3, the DNA is TGTGCCAGCAGTCTCAACCCCACAGGGGGCCGGAATGAGCAGTTCTTC. Drawing the rest from reference TRBV28 and TRBJ2-1, the complete variable domain is DVKVTQSSRYLVKRTGEKVFLECVQDMDHENMFWYRQDPGLGLRLIYFSYDVKMKEKGDIPEGYSVSREKKERFSLILESASTNQTSMYLCASSLNPTGGRNEQFFGPGTRLTVL.

This clone was found once. The chain recombines TRBV7-2 with TRBJ2-5; possible D gene TRBD1, 5 bases. Germline values: CDR1 SGHTA, CDR2 FQGNSA. V lost 3 bases and J 2 bases, leaving 10 bases between the germline ends. The CDR3 length is 14 residues. CDR3 amino acids: CASSLETAQETQYF. The CDR3 DNA is TGTGCCAGCAGCTTGGAGACAGCGCAAGAGACCCAGTACTTC. The variable domain in full, completed from reference TRBV7-2 and TRBJ2-5, reads GAGVSQSPSNKVTEKGKDVELRCDPISGHTALYWYRQSLGQGLEFLIYFQGNSAPDKSGLPSDRFSAERTGGSVSTLTIQRTQQEDSAVYLCASSLETAQETQYFGPGTRLLVL.

The chain couples TRBV2 to TRBJ2-1, with TRBD2 matching over 12 bases. The junction had 10 bases not matched to a gene; V was cut back by 7 bases and J by 9 bases. Looked up from germline, CDR1 is SNHLY and CDR2 is FYNNEI. The CDR3 is made up of 15 amino acids. The CDR3 region is CASTVTSGRSGEQFF. The DNA for the CDR3 is TGTGCCAGCACCGTGACTAGCGGGAGATCCGGTGAGCAGTTCTTC.

The rearrangement joins TRBV6-5 to TRBJ2-1, with 10 bases matching TRBD2. Germline CDR1 and CDR2: MNHEY and SVGAGI. The junction had 7 bases not matched to a gene; V was cut back by 7 bases and J by 4 bases. The CDR3 totals 15 residues. CDR3 protein: CASTPPSGGYNEQFF. The CDR3 DNA sequence: TGTGCCAGCACCCCTCCTAGCGGGGGTTACAATGAGCAGTTCTTC.

The V gene is TRBV2, the J gene TRBJ2-2; D not resolved. Germline loops: CDR1 SNHLY, CDR2 FYNNEI. V lost 2 bases, J lost 5 bases, and 0 bases lay in between. The CDR3 is made up of 11 amino acids. Here the CDR3 reads CASSETGELFF. DNA for the CDR3: TGTGCCAGCAGTGAAACCGGGGAGCTGTTTTTT.

The V gene is TRBV28, the J gene TRBJ1-2; 11 bases map to TRBD1. CDR1 and CDR2 from the germline V gene are MDHEN and SYDVKM. V shed 2 bases, J shed 4 bases, and the junction held 6 bases outside the gene matches. The CDR3 consists of 16 residues. CDR3 in amino acids: CASSLGGTGGGYGYTF. The CDR3 nucleotides read TGTGCCAGCAGTTTAGGAGGGACAGGGGGTGGCTATGGCTACACCTTC.